This paragraph reports one T cell receptor beta chain. Its recognized antigen is unknown. No per-base quality is available; no much larger clone lies one base away. Using multiplexed V- and J-gene primers, the immunoSEQ hsTCRB Kit amplified TCR-beta CDR3 regions from genomic DNA. Unique DNA barcodes were added in a second PCR, and samples were pooled together with a negative and a positive control. Sequencing of the pooled TCR-beta libraries was performed on an Illumina MiSeq using a 150-cycle paired-end protocol. Regarding the original processing steps: Raw sequencing data were processed by Adaptive Biotechnologies into a report containing normalized, annotated TCR-beta repertoires. T-cell density was calculated by normalizing TCR-beta templates to usable DNA, with usable DNA estimated through amplification of housekeeping genes. Richness was defined as the count of unique rearrangements, and clonality was defined as 1 minus Pielou's evenness. TCRdb carries this immuneACCESS record with in-frame sequences only. Its versions omit some clonotypes, under half of them owing to an unresolved V gene in the studies checked, with the rest unexplained. D and trimming were read from the DNA, whereas the V and J calls and clone size are those reported in that table. A total of roughly 6,300 clones appear in this sample, around 69% of them only once. The top ten constitute about 9% of the sample.

Donors were patients with limited-stage small-cell lung cancer who underwent surgical resection in Hangzhou, China, between about 2008 and 2020. Every donor underwent upfront surgery with no preoperative chemotherapy or radiotherapy, and no donor received immunotherapy either before or after surgery. In the sequenced cohort of roughly 19 patients, every patient was either a smoker or a heavy second-hand smoker. Adjacent normal lung tissue was taken at least 2 cm away from the tumor margin, and two pathologists confirmed morphologically that the tissue was free of malignant cells. Multi-region TCR-beta sequencing of resected limited-stage small-cell lung cancers and of tumor-adjacent lung tissue was performed to characterize T cell repertoire heterogeneity. Genomic DNA was extracted from FFPE tissue using the AllPrep DNA/RNA FFPE Kit (Qiagen). Including cysteine and phenylalanine, the CDR3 has 14 amino acids. Only the CDR3 DNA is retained, 42 bases long and in frame from the first base.

The data are from a study of T cells and copy number aberrations in small-cell lung cancer (TCRdb year 2021). At the level of the whole study: Whole-exome sequencing of the same tumor regions was paired with TCR repertoire sequencing so that T cell metrics could be related to mutations and copy number aberrations. Tumor TCR data existed for about 17 patients, and about 15 patients had TCR data from both tumor tissue and normal tissue.

Here is what the overall study found, with its caveats: The study was limited by a small sample size because surgical resection is uncommon in small-cell lung cancer, and the findings require validation. All specimens were formalin-fixed paraffin-embedded tissue, which is known to introduce sequencing artifacts. Tumors had lower T-cell density, richness and clonality than adjacent lung tissue, though the difference in density was not significant.

The sequenced sample consisted of normal tissue next to the tumor. The receptor was derived from a woman aged 65 to 85 with small cell lung cancer. Some clones in this sample may be carry-over from other donors' samples. The chain is encoded by TRBV12-1 joined to TRBJ1-1; the table's D gene call, TRBD1, was not cross checked with the DNA. TRBV12-1 corresponds to a pseudogene. The nucleotides read TGTGCCAGCAGCTCTAACCCTCCGGGACAGGAAGCTTTCTTT. Translated, this gives CASSSNPPGQEAFF.